A single sample is the source of the 17 T cell receptor beta chains below, sequenced in a study of blood T cell repertoires in COVID-19. The table came from immunoSEQ multiplex PCR; TCRdb's copy has only in-frame clones and leaves some out. The data hold around 190,000 clones, with around 90% observed a single time. Sample: peripheral blood. The receptors were gathered from a human donor in a cohort sampled during active COVID-19.

The V and J genes are TRBV5-1 and TRBJ1-2; D is unresolved. From germline, CDR1 is SGHRS and CDR2 YFSETQ. This CDR3 spans 13 amino acids. The V end lost 1 base, the J end lost 4 bases, and 8 bases lay between the germline ends. CDR3 in DNA: TGCGCCAGCAGCTTGACGAACAGCTATGGCTACACCTTC. It is translated as CASSLTNSYGYTF.

The chain couples TRBV29-1 to TRBJ2-6; tentatively, D is TRBD1 (6 bases). In germline, CDR1 is SQVTM, CDR2 ANQGSEA. CDR3 length: 16 amino acids. Trimming pared 5 bases from V and 2 bases from J, leaving 16 bases between. The CDR3 region has the DNA TGCAGCGTTAGTCTGGGACACCGAGCTGGGGCCAACGTCCTGACTTTC. It encodes CSVSLGHRAGANVLTF.

The chain uses TRBV28 and TRBJ1-6; the match to TRBD1 covers 7 bases. Germline CDR1 and CDR2: MDHEN and SYDVKM. The V and J ends lost 6 bases and 0 bases, in that order; junction bases with no gene match: 14. The CDR3 is made up of 19 amino acids. The CDR3 is CASSPIRQGPGSYNSPLHF. CDR3 bases: TGTGCCAGCAGCCCCATCCGACAGGGACCTGGCTCCTATAATTCACCCCTCCACTTT. Drawing the rest from reference TRBV28 and TRBJ1-6, the complete variable domain is DVKVTQSSRYLVKRTGEKVFLECVQDMDHENMFWYRQDPGLGLRLIYFSYDVKMKEKGDIPEGYSVSREKKERFSLILESASTNQTSMYLCASSPIRQGPGSYNSPLHFGNGTRLTVT.

V and J are TRBV7-8 and TRBJ2-3; 11 positions match TRBD2. The CDR3 extends over 15 amino acids. The trim removed 4 bases at V and 6 bases at J, leaving 6 bases unmatched. In germline, CDR1 is SGHVS, CDR2 FQNEAQ. The CDR3 reads CASSSLAGADDTQYF. CDR3 DNA sequence: TGTGCCAGCAGCTCACTAGCGGGGGCGGATGATACGCAGTATTTT.

The V call is TRBV7-2, the J call TRBJ1-2; D is perhaps TRBD1 (5 bases). Germline V gene sequence: CDR1 SGHTA, CDR2 FQGNSA. The CDR3 has 12 residues. The ends were cut back, 8 bases at V and 7 bases at J, with 14 bases in the middle. In nucleotides, the CDR3 is TGTGCCAGCCTGGGAGGGGAGTTTGGCTACACCTTC. As protein: CASLGGEFGYTF.

V usage is TRBV20-1 and J usage is TRBJ2-1; 9 nucleotides align to TRBD1. This CDR3 is 14 amino acids long. Germline V gene sequence: CDR1 DFQATT, CDR2 SNEGSKA (reference sequence). V dropped 3 bases and J dropped 4; count of bases not matched to a gene: 4. DNA of the CDR3: TGCAGTGCTAGTGGGGACAGGGCTTACAATGAGCAGTTCTTC. Its protein product is CSASGDRAYNEQFF.

This clone was counted between two and nine times. This sequence joins TRBV15 and TRBJ2-7; 10 positions agree with TRBD2. In germline, CDR1 is LNHNV, CDR2 YYDKDF (reference sequence). V shed 0 bases, J shed 7 bases, and the junction held 6 bases outside the gene matches. The CDR3 has 15 amino acids. Written as DNA, the CDR3 is TGTGCCACCAGCAGAGACCTAGCGGGAGCGGGAGAGCAGTACTTC. It yields the protein CATSRDLAGAGEQYF. Variable domain in full (rest from reference TRBV15 and TRBJ2-7): DAMVIQNPRYQVTQFGKPVTLSCSQTLNHNVMYWYQQKSSQAPKLLFHYYDKDFNNEADTPDNFQSRRPNTSFCFLDIRSPGLGDTAMYLCATSRDLAGAGEQYFGPGTRLTVT.

This chain links TRBV20-1 with TRBJ1-1; D unresolved. V dropped 6 bases and J dropped 7 bases, with 12 bases sitting between them. Germline V gene data show CDR1 as DFQATT and CDR2 as SNEGSKA (reference sequence). The CDR3 runs 11 residues. Here the CDR3 DNA reads TGCAGTGCCCCGACACGGCGTGAAGCTTTCTTT. It specifies CSAPTRREAFF.

The chain links TRBV28 to TRBJ2-4; D is unresolved. V was shortened by 5 bases and J by 8 bases, with 13 bases between the two germline ends. This CDR3 comprises 13 residues. CDR1 and CDR2 from the germline V gene are MDHEN and SYDVKM. DNA of the CDR3: TGTGCCAGCAGTCCCCTTTCCACGGACATTCAGTACTTC. Amino acid sequence: CASSPLSTDIQYF.

V usage is TRBV2 and J usage is TRBJ2-2, with 9 bases that match TRBD2. The V and J ends lost 7 bases and 5 bases, in that order; junction bases with no gene match: 5. Germline lookup yields CDR1 SNHLY and CDR2 FYNNEI. CDR3 length equals 14 residues. DNA of the CDR3: TGTGCCAGCAAGCTAGCGGGGTCTACCGGGGAGCTGTTTTTT. Translation gives CASKLAGSTGELFF. Full variable domain (outside the CDR3, taken from reference TRBV2 and TRBJ2-2): EPEVTQTPSHQVTQMGQEVILRCVPISNHLYFYWYRQILGQKVEFLVSFYNNEISEKSEIFDDQFSVERPDGSNFTLKIRSTKLEDSAMYFCASKLAGSTGELFFGEGSRLTVL.

The chain combines TRBV7-2 with TRBJ2-5, with TRBD1 matching over 7 bases. The germline CDR1 and CDR2 sequences are SGHTA and FQGNSA. J lost 7 bases, V lost 4 bases, and 15 bases had no gene match. The CDR3 has 16 amino acids. As DNA, the CDR3 is TGTGCCAGCAGCTCCCTTTCTTGGACAGGTTCGGGGACCCAGTACTTC. Translated: CASSSLSWTGSGTQYF.

The J gene is TRBJ1-1, the V gene TRBV6-5; TRBD1 aligns across 7 bases. The length of the CDR3 is 15 residues. V trimming: 0 bases; J trimming: 3 bases; junction bases outside the gene matches: 4. Looked up from germline, CDR1 is MNHEY and CDR2 is SVGAGI. The DNA of the CDR3 is TGTGCCAGCAGTTACTCGCAGGGGGTTGACACTGAAGCTTTCTTT. Translated, it gives CASSYSQGVDTEAFF.

The chain carries TRBV7-2 and TRBJ2-3, with 8 bases identical to TRBD2. CDR3 length equals 14 residues. J was trimmed by 4 bases and V by 3 bases; bases with no gene match: 3. Germline values: CDR1 SGHTA, CDR2 FQGNSA. The CDR3 DNA sequence: TGTGCCAGCAGCTTGACTAGCGTCGCAGATACGCAGTATTTT. It specifies CASSLTSVADTQYF. Full variable domain (outside the CDR3, taken from reference TRBV7-2 and TRBJ2-3): GAGVSQSPSNKVTEKGKDVELRCDPISGHTALYWYRQSLGQGLEFLIYFQGNSAPDKSGLPSDRFSAERTGGSVSTLTIQRTQQEDSAVYLCASSLTSVADTQYFGPGTRLTVL.

The chain employs TRBV6-5 and TRBJ1-1; D may be TRBD1 (5 bases). Per germline, CDR1 MNHEY and CDR2 SVGAGI. The V gene lost 6 bases and the J gene lost 5 bases, with 16 bases spanning the gap. The CDR3 has 14 amino acids. The CDR3 region is CASSDSRVRTEAFF. CDR3 nucleotide sequence: TGTGCCAGCAGCGACAGCCGTGTAAGAACTGAAGCTTTCTTT.

V is TRBV7-9 and J is TRBJ2-7; TRBD1 matches 9 bases. Losses at the gene ends were 4 bases for V and 2 bases for J; bases not matched to a gene: 9. CDR3 length: 16 residues. Germline V CDR1 and CDR2: SEHNR, FQNEAQ (reference sequence). The CDR3 spells CASSSRPGQGPYEQYF. CDR3 in DNA: TGTGCCAGCAGCTCACGCCCGGGACAGGGCCCCTACGAGCAGTACTTC.

This chain links TRBV7-9 with TRBJ1-2; 10 bases fit TRBD1. The CDR3 is 14 amino acids. Germline CDR1 reads SEHNR; CDR2 reads FQNEAQ (reference sequence). The V and J ends lost 5 bases and 3 bases, in that order; junction bases with no gene match: 3. CDR3 loop: CASSLGTGDYGYTF. DNA for the CDR3: TGTGCCAGCAGCCTAGGGACAGGGGACTATGGCTACACCTTC.

This chain links TRBV7-8 with TRBJ1-6; TRBD1 might be the D (6 bases). This CDR3 comprises 17 residues. V lost 5 bases, J lost 7 bases, and 21 bases lay in between. The germline CDR1 and CDR2 sequences are SGHVS and FQNEAQ. Here the CDR3 reads CASSHYRVGRGNSPLHF. CDR3 nucleotides: TGTGCCAGCAGCCACTATCGGGTGGGCAGGGGCAATTCACCCCTCCACTTT.